Following are 20 T cell receptor beta chains from one sample sequenced in a study of cytomegalovirus exposure and HLA in healthy donors. A multiplex PCR was run with 60 Vbeta primers and 13 Jbeta primers. TCRdb's copy holds only in-frame clones and misses some; the assay was immunoSEQ multiplex PCR. This sample has tens of thousands of clones; 82% occur once, and the top ten carry approximately 3%. Sequenced sample: PBMCs. These receptors all stem from a woman younger than 30 in good health and CMV-seronegative.

J is TRBJ1-2 and V is TRBV28; D is possibly TRBD1 (5 bases). V shed 5 bases and J shed 6 bases, with 13 bases lying between them. Germline CDR1 MDHEN, CDR2 SYDVKM. There are 13 residues in the CDR3. The CDR3 bases are TGTGCCAGCAGTCCGATCCGGGGGAATGGCTACACCTTC. Protein product: CASSPIRGNGYTF.

The J gene is TRBJ1-2, the V gene TRBV7-3, with 7 bases fitting TRBD1. The germline CDR1 and CDR2 sequences are SGHTA and FQGTGA. V shed 2 bases, J shed 6 bases, and the junction held 6 bases outside the gene matches. The CDR3 length is 14 residues. The CDR3 region is CASSLGTEKDGYTF. The CDR3 DNA follows: TGTGCCAGCAGCTTAGGGACAGAAAAGGATGGCTACACCTTC. The full variable domain, in which reference TRBV7-3 and TRBJ1-2 provide the parts outside the CDR3, is GAGVSQTPSNKVTEKGKYVELRCDPISGHTALYWYRQSLGQGPEFLIYFQGTGAADDSGLPNDRFFAVRPEGSVSTLKIQRTERGDSAVYLCASSLGTEKDGYTFGSGTRLTVV.

V and J are TRBV15 and TRBJ2-7; the D is unclear. Trimming shortened V by 0 bases and J by 0 bases, and 15 bases separated the two germline ends. This CDR3 has 17 amino acids. CDR1 LNHNV and CDR2 YYDKDF come from the germline V gene (reference sequence). CDR3 loop: CATSRDRSRPSSYEQYF. CDR3 DNA sequence: TGTGCCACCAGCAGAGATCGCTCCAGGCCGAGCTCCTACGAGCAGTACTTC.

CDR3 DNA: TGCGCCAGCAGCCTTTCACTAAATCAGCCCCAGCATTTT. It codes for CASSLSLNQPQHF. The V and J genes are TRBV4-1 and TRBJ1-5; D remains unclear. Trimming took off 4 bases at V and 4 bases at J, with 8 bases between the two ends. The V gene's germline CDR1 is MGHRA and CDR2 YSYEKL. This CDR3 is built from 13 residues.

The chain is built from TRBV25-1 and TRBJ2-3; maybe TRBD2 (6 bases). Germline V gives CDR1 MGHDK, CDR2 SYGVNS. The CDR3 is made up of 13 amino acids. Here the CDR3 reads CAAGPVGTDTQYF. DNA of the CDR3: TGTGCTGCGGGACCCGTGGGCACAGATACGCAGTATTTT.

This clone has a single count. This chain uses TRBV29-1 with TRBJ1-4; tentative D call: TRBD1 (5 bases). Trimming removed 2 bases at V and 13 bases at J, with 17 bases between. This CDR3 region has 13 residues. The germline CDR1 and CDR2 sequences are SQVTM and ANQGSEA. The CDR3 DNA is TGCAGCGTTGAAAGCGAGCAGGGTTTTGGACTGTTTTTT. Amino acids: CSVESEQGFGLFF.

This clone was detected only once. This rearrangement joins TRBV28 to TRBJ1-5; D is perhaps TRBD1 (5 bases). V was pared by 5 bases and J by 2 bases, with 16 bases between. The CDR3 totals 16 residues. Per germline, CDR1 MDHEN and CDR2 SYDVKM. The CDR3 loop reads CASSPQPQGGNQPQHF. The CDR3 nucleotides read TGTGCCAGCAGTCCCCAACCTCAGGGTGGCAATCAGCCCCAGCATTTT.

V usage is TRBV29-1 and J usage is TRBJ2-7, with 10 bases that match TRBD2. Germline V gene lookup returns CDR1 SQVTM and CDR2 ANQGSEA. The CDR3 extends over 13 amino acids. V was pared by 8 bases and J by 2 bases, with 6 bases of the junction left unmatched. CDR3 DNA: TGCAGCATCAGGACTAGCGGCACCTACGAGCAGTACTTC. As protein: CSIRTSGTYEQYF.

This clone was detected only a few times. The chain has TRBV27 and TRBJ2-1; D gene uncertain. The germline gives CDR1 MNHEY, CDR2 SMNVEV (reference sequence). V shed 2 bases and J shed 1 base, with 12 bases lying between them. The CDR3 contains 16 residues. The CDR3 here is CASSLEVGESYNEQFF. The DNA of the CDR3 is TGTGCCAGCAGTTTAGAGGTTGGCGAGTCCTACAATGAGCAGTTCTTC.

CDR3 in DNA: TGTGCCAGCAGCGTAGCTCCGGGACAGTCAACCTACGAGCAGTACTTC. This codes for CASSVAPGQSTYEQYF. The chain combines TRBV9 with TRBJ2-5, with 7 bases aligning to TRBD1. The J call may be mistaken, given a closer DNA end match to TRBJ2-7. The germline V gene has CDR1 SGDLS and CDR2 YYNGEE. This CDR3 has 16 residues.

The rearrangement uses TRBV19 and TRBJ2-2; tentatively, D is TRBD1 (5 bases). The CDR3 is 13 amino acids. V was clipped by 4 bases and J by 5 bases, with 8 bases between them. Germline loops: CDR1 LNHDA, CDR2 SQIVND (reference sequence). CDR3 sequence: CASSTAGTGELFF. In nucleotides, the CDR3 is TGTGCCAGTAGTACAGCAGGGACCGGGGAGCTGTTTTTT.

V and J are TRBV28 and TRBJ2-3; the D gene is possibly TRBD2 (5 bases). CDR3 length: 15 residues. The ends were cut back, 6 bases at V and 5 bases at J, with 18 bases in the middle. Germline-derived CDR1 and CDR2 are MDHEN and SYDVKM. The CDR3 DNA reads as TGTGCCAGCAGGAACCTGGACTCCAAAAGAGATACGCAGTATTTT. This gives the protein CASRNLDSKRDTQYF.

This clone occurred a few times. One junction end disagrees with the germline gene, perhaps due to a read error. The chain carries TRBV6-5 and TRBJ2-6; possible D gene TRBD1, 5 bases. CDR3 length: 13 amino acids. Germline CDR1 reads MNHEY; CDR2 reads SVGAGI. CDR3 loop: CASTYSGANGLTF. The CDR3 nucleotides are TGTGCCAGCACCTATTCTGGGGCCAACGGCCTGACTTTC.

The genes are TRBV27 and TRBJ2-5; 9 bases match TRBD2. The CDR3 covers 16 residues. CDR1 and CDR2 (germline): MNHEY, SMNVEV (reference sequence). After removal of 6 bases from V and 2 bases from J, the junction contained 10 bases not matched to a gene. The CDR3 protein is CASSPGLADLQETQYF. The CDR3 DNA follows: TGTGCCAGCAGCCCGGGACTAGCAGATCTTCAAGAGACCCAGTACTTC.

V gene TRBV6-1 combines with J gene TRBJ2-5, with TRBD1 as a possible D gene (6 bases). Germline V CDR1 and CDR2: MNHNS, SASEGT. This CDR3 has 15 amino acids. Deletions cut 5 bases from V and 7 bases from J, with 20 bases between. CDR3 region: CASSPRTVLVGTQYF. CDR3 sequence (DNA): TGTGCCAGCAGTCCTAGGACAGTCCTAGTAGGGACCCAGTACTTC.

The genes are TRBV7-3 and TRBJ2-2, with TRBD2 identical over 7 bases. This CDR3 contains 15 residues. The germline V gene has CDR1 SGHTA and CDR2 FQGTGA. Trimming removed 5 bases from V and 5 bases from J; junction bases left unmatched: 8. For the CDR3, the DNA is TGTGCCAGCAGCCTCGGACTAGTCGGGACCGGGGAGCTGTTTTTT. Its protein product is CASSLGLVGTGELFF.

As DNA, the CDR3 is TGTGCCAGCAGCAAAGGACAGGGGGCGTATGAGACCCAGTACTTC. Protein: CASSKGQGAYETQYF. The rearrangement uses TRBV14 and TRBJ2-5; 11 bases fit TRBD1. This CDR3 contains 15 residues. V dropped 5 bases and J dropped 5; count of bases not matched to a gene: 7. Per the germline V gene, CDR1 is SGHDN and CDR2 is FVKESK.

The chain uses TRBV19 and TRBJ2-3; 11 bases match TRBD2. The V and J ends lost 3 bases and 8 bases, in that order; junction bases with no gene match: 13. The CDR3 has 17 amino acids. Germline-derived CDR1 and CDR2 are LNHDA and SQIVND (reference sequence). This CDR3 is CASSIGGALAGGVTQYF. The CDR3 DNA sequence: TGTGCCAGTAGTATCGGGGGGGCTCTAGCGGGAGGTGTTACGCAGTATTTT.

The chain is built from TRBV6-1 and TRBJ2-5; 8 bases agree with TRBD1. V lost 5 bases, J lost 4 bases, and 9 bases stayed unmatched. The CDR3 has 15 amino acids. CDR1 is MNHNS and CDR2 is SASEGT in the germline V gene. As DNA, the CDR3 is TGTGCCAGCAGTAGTGGAGGACAGGGAGGAGAGACCCAGTACTTC. Amino acid sequence: CASSSGGQGGETQYF.

The chain combines TRBV5-4 with TRBJ2-5; D not resolved. The CDR3 totals 11 residues. Germline V gene lookup returns CDR1 SGHNT and CDR2 YYREEE (reference sequence). Trimming shortened V by 4 bases and J by 5 bases, and 6 bases separated the two germline ends. DNA of the CDR3: TGTGCCAGCAGCGCCCAGGAGACCCAGTACTTC. It is translated as CASSAQETQYF.